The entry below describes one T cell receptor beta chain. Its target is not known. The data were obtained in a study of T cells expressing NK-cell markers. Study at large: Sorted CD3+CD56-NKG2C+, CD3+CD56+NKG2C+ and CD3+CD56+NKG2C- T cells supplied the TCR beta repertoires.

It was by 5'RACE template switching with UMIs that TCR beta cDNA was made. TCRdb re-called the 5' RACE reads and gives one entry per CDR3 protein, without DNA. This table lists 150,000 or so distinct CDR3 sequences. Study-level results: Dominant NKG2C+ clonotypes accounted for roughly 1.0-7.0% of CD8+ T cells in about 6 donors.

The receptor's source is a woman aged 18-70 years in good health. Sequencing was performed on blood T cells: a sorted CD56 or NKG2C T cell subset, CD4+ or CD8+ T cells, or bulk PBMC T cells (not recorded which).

The chain's CDR3 is CSARDWNAGGKNEQFF. The chain employs TRBV20-1 and TRBJ2-1; TCRdb's assignment of TRBD2 cannot be checked, as there is no DNA. The CDR3 is 16 amino acids. Germline V gene lookup returns CDR1 DFQATT and CDR2 SNEGSKA (reference sequence).